The 8 T cell receptor beta chains listed next were all sequenced from one sample in a study of response to subunit inactivated influenza vaccine. MiXCR was run by TCRdb on the RT-PCR reads, yielding one entry per CDR3 protein. Counted here are 530,000 or so distinct CDR3 sequences, over 9.5% occurring once; the ten biggest clones make up roughly a tenth. The source was PBMCs from blood, collected on the day of vaccination. Every receptor here comes from a man between 45 and 60 years old who received an inactivated influenza vaccine.

This clonotype came up many times. J is TRBJ2-7 and V is TRBV28; 8 bases fit TRBD2. Germline V gene lookup returns CDR1 MDHEN and CDR2 SYDVKM. The CDR3 spans 16 residues. The J segment lost 3 bases and the V segment lost 3 bases, leaving 10 bases of the junction unmatched. This chain's CDR3 is CASSFSASGLLYEQYF. Here the CDR3 DNA reads TGTGCCAGCAGTTTTTCTGCTAGCGGGTTACTCTACGAGCAGTACTTC.

The J gene is TRBJ1-2, the V gene TRBV20-1, with no clear D. V lost 3 bases to trimming and J lost 5 bases, with 13 bases between them. Germline values: CDR1 DFQATT, CDR2 SNEGSKA (reference sequence). This CDR3 contains 13 residues. DNA for the CDR3: TGCAGTGCTAGGGGCAGTCTACTTTATGGCTACACCTTC. This sequence encodes CSARGSLLYGYTF.

Here the CDR3 reads CASSPTSFSTDTQYF. The CDR3, as DNA: TGTGCCAGCAGCCCAACTAGCTTTAGCACAGATACGCAGTATTTT. V gene TRBV7-9 combines with J gene TRBJ2-3, with a tentative D call TRBD2 (6 bases). The CDR3 contains 15 residues. V was clipped by 5 bases and J by 0 bases, with 12 bases between them. Germline V lookup: CDR1 SEHNR, CDR2 FQNEAQ (reference sequence).

This sequence joins TRBV12-3 or TRBV12-4 and TRBJ2-4; D is possibly TRBD1 (5 bases). Trimming removed 3 bases from V and 5 bases from J, with 8 bases in between. The CDR3 consists of 13 residues. The CDR3 DNA is TGTGCCAGCAGTTTCCTACAGGAAAACATTCAGTACTTC. Protein product: CASSFLQENIQYF.

V usage is TRBV7-6 and J usage is TRBJ2-5; 8 nucleotides line up with TRBD1. There are 15 residues in the CDR3. Germline values: CDR1 SGHVS, CDR2 FNYEAQ. With 4 bases clipped from V and 3 bases from J, the junction kept 7 bases outside the gene matches. CDR3 sequence (DNA): TGTGCCAGCAGCTCCTTGATGACAGGGGAAGAGACCCAGTACTTC. Protein: CASSSLMTGEETQYF.

To note about this clonotype: A much more abundant neighbour one base away suggests this may be a read error. The V gene is TRBV12-3 or TRBV12-4, the J gene TRBJ1-2; unclear D gene. This CDR3 region has 13 residues. Here the CDR3 reads CTSSSGSRYGYTF. CDR3 DNA sequence: TGTACCAGCAGTTCCGGGTCGCGGTATGGCTACACCTTC.

The rearrangement joins TRBV28 to TRBJ2-7; D perhaps matches TRBD2 (7 bases). Trimming stripped 3 bases from V and 4 bases from J, with 13 bases between. This CDR3 is 14 amino acids long. Germline lookup yields CDR1 MDHEN and CDR2 SYDVKM. The CDR3 sequence is CASSFSGGGYEQYF. The CDR3 nucleotides are TGTGCCAGCAGTTTCTCGGGGGGCGGTTACGAGCAGTACTTC.

This clonotype was found a few times. V is TRBV7-9 and J is TRBJ2-1; no definite D call. Looked up from germline, CDR1 is SEHNR and CDR2 is FQNEAQ (reference sequence). The CDR3 covers 14 residues. Trimming left V 1 base short and J 8 bases short, with 12 bases between. The CDR3 region is CASSLGFTVDEQFF. The CDR3, as DNA: TGTGCCAGCAGCTTAGGGTTTACGGTCGATGAGCAGTTCTTC.